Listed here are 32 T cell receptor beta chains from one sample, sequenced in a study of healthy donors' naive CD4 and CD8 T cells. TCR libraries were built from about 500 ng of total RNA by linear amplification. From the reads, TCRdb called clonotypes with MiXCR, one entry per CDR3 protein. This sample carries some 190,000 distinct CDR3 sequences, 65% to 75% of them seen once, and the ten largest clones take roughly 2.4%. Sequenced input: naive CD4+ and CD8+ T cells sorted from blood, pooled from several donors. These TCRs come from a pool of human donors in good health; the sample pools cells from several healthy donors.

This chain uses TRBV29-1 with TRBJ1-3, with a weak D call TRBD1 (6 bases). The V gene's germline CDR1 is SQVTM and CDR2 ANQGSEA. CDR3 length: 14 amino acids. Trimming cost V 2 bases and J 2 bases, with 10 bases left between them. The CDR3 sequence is CSVEMTGPGNTIYF. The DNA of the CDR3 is TGCAGCGTTGAAATGACAGGTCCTGGAAACACCATATATTTT.

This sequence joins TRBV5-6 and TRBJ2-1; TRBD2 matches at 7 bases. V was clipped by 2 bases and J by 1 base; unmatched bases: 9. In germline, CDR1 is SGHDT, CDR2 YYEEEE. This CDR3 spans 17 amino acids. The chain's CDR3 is CASSFGGLADSYNEQFF. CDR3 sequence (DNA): TGTGCCAGCAGCTTCGGAGGGCTAGCGGATTCCTACAATGAGCAGTTCTTC. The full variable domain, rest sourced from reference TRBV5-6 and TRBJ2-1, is DAGVTQSPTHLIKTRGQQVTLRCSPKSGHDTVSWYQQALGQGPQFIFQYYEEEERQRGNFPDRFSGHQFPNYSSELNVNALLLGDSALYLCASSFGGLADSYNEQFFGPGTRLTVL.

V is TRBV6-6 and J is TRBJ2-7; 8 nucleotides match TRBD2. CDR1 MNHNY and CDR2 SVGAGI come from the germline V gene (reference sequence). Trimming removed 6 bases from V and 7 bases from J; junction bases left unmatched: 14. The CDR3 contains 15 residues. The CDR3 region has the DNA TGTGCCAGCAGCTTTATAGTCGGGAGGGCACAGGAGCAGTACTTC. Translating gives CASSFIVGRAQEQYF.

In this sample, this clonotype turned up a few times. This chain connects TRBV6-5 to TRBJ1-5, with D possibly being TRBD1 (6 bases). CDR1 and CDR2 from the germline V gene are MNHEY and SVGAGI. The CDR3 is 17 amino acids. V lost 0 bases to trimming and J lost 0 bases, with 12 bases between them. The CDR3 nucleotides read TGTGCCAGCAGTTACTCTTGGCAGGGGTATAGCAATCAGCCCCAGCATTTT. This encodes CASSYSWQGYSNQPQHF.

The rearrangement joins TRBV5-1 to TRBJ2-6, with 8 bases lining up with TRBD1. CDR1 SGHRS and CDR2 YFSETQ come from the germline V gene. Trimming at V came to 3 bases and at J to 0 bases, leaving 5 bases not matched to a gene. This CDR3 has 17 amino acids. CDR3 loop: CASSWTGLSSGANVLTF. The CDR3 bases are TGCGCCAGCAGCTGGACAGGGCTAAGCTCTGGGGCCAACGTCCTGACTTTC.

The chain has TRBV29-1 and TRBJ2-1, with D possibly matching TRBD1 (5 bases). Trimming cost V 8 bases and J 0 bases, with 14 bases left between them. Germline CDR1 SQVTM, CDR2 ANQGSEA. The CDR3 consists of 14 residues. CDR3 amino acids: CSTLGVSSYNEQFF. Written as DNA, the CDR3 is TGCAGCACTCTAGGGGTATCCTCCTACAATGAGCAGTTCTTC.

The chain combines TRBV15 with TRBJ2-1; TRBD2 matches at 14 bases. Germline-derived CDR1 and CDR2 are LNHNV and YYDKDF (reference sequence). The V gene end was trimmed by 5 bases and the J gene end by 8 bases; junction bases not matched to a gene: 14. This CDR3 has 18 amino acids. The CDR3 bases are TGTGCCACCAGCGCCCGAACGCAGCCGGGACTAGCGGGAGATGAGCAGTTCTTC. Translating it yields CATSARTQPGLAGDEQFF. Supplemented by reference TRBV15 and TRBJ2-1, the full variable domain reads DAMVIQNPRYQVTQFGKPVTLSCSQTLNHNVMYWYQQKSSQAPKLLFHYYDKDFNNEADTPDNFQSRRPNTSFCFLDIRSPGLGDTAMYLCATSARTQPGLAGDEQFFGPGTRLTVL.

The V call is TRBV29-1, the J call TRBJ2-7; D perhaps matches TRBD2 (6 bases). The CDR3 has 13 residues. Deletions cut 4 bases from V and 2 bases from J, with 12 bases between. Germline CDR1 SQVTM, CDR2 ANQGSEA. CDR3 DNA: TGCAGCGTTGGACAGAGGAGGGCCTACGAGCAGTACTTC. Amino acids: CSVGQRRAYEQYF.

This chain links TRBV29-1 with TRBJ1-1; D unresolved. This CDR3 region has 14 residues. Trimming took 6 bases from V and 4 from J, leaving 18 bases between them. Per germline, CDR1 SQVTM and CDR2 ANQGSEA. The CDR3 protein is CSVSEVGGRTEAFF. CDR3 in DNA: TGCAGCGTCTCAGAGGTGGGAGGTCGCACTGAAGCTTTCTTT.

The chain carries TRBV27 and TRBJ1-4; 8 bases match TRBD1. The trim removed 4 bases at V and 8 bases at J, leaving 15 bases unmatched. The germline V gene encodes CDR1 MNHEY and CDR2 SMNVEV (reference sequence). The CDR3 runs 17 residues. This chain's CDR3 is CASSWGPGTGSGEKLFF. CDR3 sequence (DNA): TGTGCCAGCAGTTGGGGTCCCGGGACAGGTTCGGGGGAAAAACTGTTTTTT.

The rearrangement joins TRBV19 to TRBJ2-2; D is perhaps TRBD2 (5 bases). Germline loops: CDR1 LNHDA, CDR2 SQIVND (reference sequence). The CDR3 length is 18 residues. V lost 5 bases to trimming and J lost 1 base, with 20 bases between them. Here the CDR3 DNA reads TGTGCCAGTAGTTCACCACCCCGGGGAGACAAGAACACCGGGGAGCTGTTTTTT. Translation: CASSSPPRGDKNTGELFF.

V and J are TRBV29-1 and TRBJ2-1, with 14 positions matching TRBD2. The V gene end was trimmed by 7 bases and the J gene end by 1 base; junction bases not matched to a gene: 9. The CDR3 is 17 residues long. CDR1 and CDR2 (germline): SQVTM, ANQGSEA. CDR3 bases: TGCAGCGCCAACCCGGGACTAGCGGGAGAATCCTACAATGAGCAGTTCTTC. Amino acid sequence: CSANPGLAGESYNEQFF.

Written as DNA, the CDR3 is TGCAGCGTTAGCTGGTTTGTGGGACTAGCGGGATTGCCAGATACGCAGTATTTT. As protein: CSVSWFVGLAGLPDTQYF. This chain joins TRBV29-1 and TRBJ2-3, with 13 bases that match TRBD2. The CDR3 runs to 18 residues. Germline V gives CDR1 SQVTM, CDR2 ANQGSEA. Trimming removed 5 bases from V and 4 bases from J; junction bases left unmatched: 15.

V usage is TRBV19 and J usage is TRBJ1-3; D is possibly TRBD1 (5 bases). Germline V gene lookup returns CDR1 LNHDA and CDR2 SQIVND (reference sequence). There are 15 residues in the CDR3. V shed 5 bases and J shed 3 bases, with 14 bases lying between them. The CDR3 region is CASSPEGLSGNTIYF. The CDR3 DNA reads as TGTGCCAGTAGTCCCGAGGGGTTAAGTGGAAACACCATATATTTT.

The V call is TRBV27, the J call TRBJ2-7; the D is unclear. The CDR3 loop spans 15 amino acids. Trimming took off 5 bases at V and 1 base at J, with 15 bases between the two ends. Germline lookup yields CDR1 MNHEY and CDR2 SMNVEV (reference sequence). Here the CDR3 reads CASSQTSPASYEQYF. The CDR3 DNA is TGTGCCAGCAGTCAGACATCGCCCGCATCCTACGAGCAGTACTTC.

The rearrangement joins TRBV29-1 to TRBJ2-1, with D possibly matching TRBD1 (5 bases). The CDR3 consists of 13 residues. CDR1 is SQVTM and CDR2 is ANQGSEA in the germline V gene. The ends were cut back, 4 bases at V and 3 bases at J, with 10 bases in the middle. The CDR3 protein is CSVARADYNEQFF. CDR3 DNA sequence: TGCAGCGTTGCCAGGGCGGACTACAATGAGCAGTTCTTC.

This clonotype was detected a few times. The CDR3 DNA reads TGTGCCAGTAGTCACAGGGAGGGCAATCAGCCCCAGCATTTT. Translating it yields CASSHREGNQPQHF. The genes are TRBV19 and TRBJ1-5, with D tentatively TRBD1 (6 bases). CDR1 LNHDA and CDR2 SQIVND come from the germline V gene (reference sequence). The CDR3 runs to 14 residues. V was shortened by 5 bases and J by 2 bases, with 10 bases between the two germline ends. Looking up the rest from reference TRBV19 and TRBJ1-5 gives the full variable domain: DGGITQSPKYLFRKEGQNVTLSCEQNLNHDAMYWYRQDPGQGLRLIYYSQIVNDFQKGDIAEGYSVSREKKESFPLTVTSAQKNPTAFYLCASSHREGNQPQHFGDGTRLSIL.

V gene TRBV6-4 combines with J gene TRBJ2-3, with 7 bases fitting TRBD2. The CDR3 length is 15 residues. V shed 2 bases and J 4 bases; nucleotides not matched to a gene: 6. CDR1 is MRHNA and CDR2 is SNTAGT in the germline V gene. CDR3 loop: CASSDAAGEADTQYF. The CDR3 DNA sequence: TGTGCCAGCAGTGACGCGGCGGGAGAGGCAGATACGCAGTATTTT.

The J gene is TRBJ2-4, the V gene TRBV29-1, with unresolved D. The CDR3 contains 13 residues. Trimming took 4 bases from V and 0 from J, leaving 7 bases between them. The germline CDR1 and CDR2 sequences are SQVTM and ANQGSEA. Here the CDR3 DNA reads TGCAGCGTTGTAGCCACAGCCAAAAACATTCAGTACTTC. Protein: CSVVATAKNIQYF.

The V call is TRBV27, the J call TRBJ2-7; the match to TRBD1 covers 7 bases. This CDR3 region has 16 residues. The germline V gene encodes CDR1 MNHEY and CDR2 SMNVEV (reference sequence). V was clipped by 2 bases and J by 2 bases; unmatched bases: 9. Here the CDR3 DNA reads TGTGCCAGCAGTTTAAGATTCCGGGACAGCCCCTACGAGCAGTACTTC. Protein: CASSLRFRDSPYEQYF.

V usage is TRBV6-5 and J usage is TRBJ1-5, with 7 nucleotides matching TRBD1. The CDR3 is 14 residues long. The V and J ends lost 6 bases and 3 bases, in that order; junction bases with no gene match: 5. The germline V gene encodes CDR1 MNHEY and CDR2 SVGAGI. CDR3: CASRGGQVNQPQHF. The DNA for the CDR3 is TGTGCCAGCAGGGGAGGACAGGTCAATCAGCCCCAGCATTTT.

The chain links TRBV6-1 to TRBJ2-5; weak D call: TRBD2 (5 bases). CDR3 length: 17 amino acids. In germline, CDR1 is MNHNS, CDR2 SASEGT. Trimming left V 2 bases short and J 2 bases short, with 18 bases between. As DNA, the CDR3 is TGTGCCAGCAGTGAACAGCGGCGGTTAGCTGGGCAAGAGACCCAGTACTTC. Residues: CASSEQRRLAGQETQYF.

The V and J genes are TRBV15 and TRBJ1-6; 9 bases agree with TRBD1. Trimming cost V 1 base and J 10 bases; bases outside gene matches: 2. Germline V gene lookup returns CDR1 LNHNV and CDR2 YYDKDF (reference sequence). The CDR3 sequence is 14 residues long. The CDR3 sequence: CATSRGQGESPLHF. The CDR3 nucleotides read TGTGCCACCAGCAGAGGACAGGGGGAGTCACCCCTCCACTTT. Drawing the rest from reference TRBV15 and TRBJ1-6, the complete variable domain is DAMVIQNPRYQVTQFGKPVTLSCSQTLNHNVMYWYQQKSSQAPKLLFHYYDKDFNNEADTPDNFQSRRPNTSFCFLDIRSPGLGDTAMYLCATSRGQGESPLHFGNGTRLTVT.

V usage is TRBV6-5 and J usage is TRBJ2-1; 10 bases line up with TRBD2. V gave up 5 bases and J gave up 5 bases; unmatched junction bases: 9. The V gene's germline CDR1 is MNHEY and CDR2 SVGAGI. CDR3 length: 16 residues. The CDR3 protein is CASSPPAGGPHNEQFF. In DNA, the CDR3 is TGTGCCAGCAGTCCACCAGCGGGAGGGCCCCACAATGAGCAGTTCTTC.

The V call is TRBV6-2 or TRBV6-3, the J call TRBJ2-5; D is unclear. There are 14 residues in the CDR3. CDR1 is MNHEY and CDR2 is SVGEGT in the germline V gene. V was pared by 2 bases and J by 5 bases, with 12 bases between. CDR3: CASSYKGYRETQYF. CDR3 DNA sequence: TGTGCCAGCAGTTACAAGGGATATCGGGAGACCCAGTACTTC.

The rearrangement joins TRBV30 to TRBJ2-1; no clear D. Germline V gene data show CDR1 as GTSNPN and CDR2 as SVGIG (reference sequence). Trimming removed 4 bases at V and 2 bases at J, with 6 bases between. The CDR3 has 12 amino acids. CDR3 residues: CAWNGAYNEQFF. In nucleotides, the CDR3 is TGTGCCTGGAACGGAGCCTACAATGAGCAGTTCTTC. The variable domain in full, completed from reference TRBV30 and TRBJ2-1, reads SQTIHQWPATLVQPVGSPLSLECTVEGTSNPNLYWYRQAAGRGLQLLFYSVGIGQISSEVPQNLSASRPQDRQFILSSKKLLLSDSGFYLCAWNGAYNEQFFGPGTRLTVL.

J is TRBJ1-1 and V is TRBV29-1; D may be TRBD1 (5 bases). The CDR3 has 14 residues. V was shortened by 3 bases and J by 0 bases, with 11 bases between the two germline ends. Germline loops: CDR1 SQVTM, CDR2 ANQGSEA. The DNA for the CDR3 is TGCAGCGTTGATGGCGGGACGGTGAACACTGAAGCTTTCTTT. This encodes CSVDGGTVNTEAFF.

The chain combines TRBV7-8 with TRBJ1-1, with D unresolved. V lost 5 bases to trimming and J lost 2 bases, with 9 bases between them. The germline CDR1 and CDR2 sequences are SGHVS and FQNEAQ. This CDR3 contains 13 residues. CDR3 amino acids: CASSQTYNTEAFF. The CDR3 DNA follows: TGTGCCAGCAGCCAGACTTATAACACTGAAGCTTTCTTT. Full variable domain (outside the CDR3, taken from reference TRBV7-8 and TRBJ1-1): GAGVSQSPRYKVAKRGQDVALRCDPISGHVSLFWYQQALGQGPEFLTYFQNEAQLDKSGLPSDRFFAERPEGSVSTLKIQRTQQEDSAVYLCASSQTYNTEAFFGQGTRLTVV.

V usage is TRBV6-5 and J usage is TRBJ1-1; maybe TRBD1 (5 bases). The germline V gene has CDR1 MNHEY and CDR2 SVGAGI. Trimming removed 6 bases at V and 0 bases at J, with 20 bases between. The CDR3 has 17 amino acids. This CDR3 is CASSPGAGSPLNTEAFF. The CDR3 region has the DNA TGTGCCAGCAGCCCCGGGGCAGGGTCCCCTCTGAACACTGAAGCTTTCTTT.

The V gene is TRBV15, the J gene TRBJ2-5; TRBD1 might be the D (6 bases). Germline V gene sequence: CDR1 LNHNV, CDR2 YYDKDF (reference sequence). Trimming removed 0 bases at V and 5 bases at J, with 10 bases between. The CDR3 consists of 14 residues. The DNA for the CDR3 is TGTGCCACCAGCAGAGATGAGGGGGAGGAGACCCAGTACTTC. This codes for CATSRDEGEETQYF.

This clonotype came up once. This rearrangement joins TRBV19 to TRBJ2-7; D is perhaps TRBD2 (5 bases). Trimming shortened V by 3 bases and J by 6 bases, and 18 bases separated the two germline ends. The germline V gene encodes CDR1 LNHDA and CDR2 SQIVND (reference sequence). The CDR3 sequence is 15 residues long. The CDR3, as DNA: TGTGCCAGTAGTATTGGTCGGGAATGGTCTGGCGAGCAGTACTTC. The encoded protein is CASSIGREWSGEQYF. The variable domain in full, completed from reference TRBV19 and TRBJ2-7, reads DGGITQSPKYLFRKEGQNVTLSCEQNLNHDAMYWYRQDPGQGLRLIYYSQIVNDFQKGDIAEGYSVSREKKESFPLTVTSAQKNPTAFYLCASSIGREWSGEQYFGPGTRLTVT.

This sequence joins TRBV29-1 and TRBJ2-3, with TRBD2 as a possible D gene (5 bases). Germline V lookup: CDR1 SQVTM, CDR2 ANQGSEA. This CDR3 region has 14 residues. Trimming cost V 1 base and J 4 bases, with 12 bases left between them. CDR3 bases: TGCAGCGTTGAAGTAGCAGGAGGCTCAGATACGCAGTATTTT. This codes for CSVEVAGGSDTQYF.